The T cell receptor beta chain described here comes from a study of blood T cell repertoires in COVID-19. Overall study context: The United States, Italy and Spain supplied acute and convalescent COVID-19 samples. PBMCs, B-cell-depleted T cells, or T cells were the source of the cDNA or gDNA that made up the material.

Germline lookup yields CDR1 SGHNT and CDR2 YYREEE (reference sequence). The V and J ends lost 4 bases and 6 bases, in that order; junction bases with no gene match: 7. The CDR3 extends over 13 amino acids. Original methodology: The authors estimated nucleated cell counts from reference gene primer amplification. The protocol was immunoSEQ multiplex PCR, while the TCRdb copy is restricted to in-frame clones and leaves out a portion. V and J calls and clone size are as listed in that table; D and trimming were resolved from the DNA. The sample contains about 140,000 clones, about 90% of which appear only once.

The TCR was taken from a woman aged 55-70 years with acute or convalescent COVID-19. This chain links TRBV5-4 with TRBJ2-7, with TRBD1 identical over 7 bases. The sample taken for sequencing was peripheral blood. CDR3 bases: TGTGCCAGCAGCCCGACAGGGCGAGGCGAGCAGTACTTC. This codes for CASSPTGRGEQYF.